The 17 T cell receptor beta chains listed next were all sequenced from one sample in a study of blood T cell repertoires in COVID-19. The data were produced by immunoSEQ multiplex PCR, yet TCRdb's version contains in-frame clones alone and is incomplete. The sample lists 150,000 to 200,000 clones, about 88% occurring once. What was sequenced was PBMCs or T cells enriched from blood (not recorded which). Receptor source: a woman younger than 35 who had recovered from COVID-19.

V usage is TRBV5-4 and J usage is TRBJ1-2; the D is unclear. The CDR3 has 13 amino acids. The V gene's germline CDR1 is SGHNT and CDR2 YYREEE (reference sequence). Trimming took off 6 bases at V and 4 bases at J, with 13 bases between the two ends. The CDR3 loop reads CASTTVVGYGYTF. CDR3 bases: TGTGCCAGCACCACAGTGGTGGGCTATGGCTACACCTTC.

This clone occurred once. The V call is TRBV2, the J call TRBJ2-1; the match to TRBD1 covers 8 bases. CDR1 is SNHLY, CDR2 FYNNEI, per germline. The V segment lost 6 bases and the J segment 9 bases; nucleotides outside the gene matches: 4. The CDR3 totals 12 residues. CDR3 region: CASRLTGVEQFF. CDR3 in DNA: TGTGCCAGCAGGCTGACAGGGGTTGAGCAGTTCTTC. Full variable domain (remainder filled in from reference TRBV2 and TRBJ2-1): EPEVTQTPSHQVTQMGQEVILRCVPISNHLYFYWYRQILGQKVEFLVSFYNNEISEKSEIFDDQFSVERPDGSNFTLKIRSTKLEDSAMYFCASRLTGVEQFFGPGTRLTVL.

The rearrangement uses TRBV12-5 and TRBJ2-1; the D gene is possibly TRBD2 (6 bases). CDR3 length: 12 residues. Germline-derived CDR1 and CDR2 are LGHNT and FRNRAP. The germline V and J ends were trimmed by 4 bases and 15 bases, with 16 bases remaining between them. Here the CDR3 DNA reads TGTGCTAGTGGTTCCATAGATGGGGGGATGTTCTTC. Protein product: CASGSIDGGMFF.

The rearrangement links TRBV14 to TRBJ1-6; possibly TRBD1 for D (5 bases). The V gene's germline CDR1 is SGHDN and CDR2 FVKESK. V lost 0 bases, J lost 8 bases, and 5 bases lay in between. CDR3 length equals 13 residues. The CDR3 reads CASSQETDSPLHF. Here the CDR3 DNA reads TGTGCCAGCAGCCAAGAGACAGATTCACCCCTCCACTTT.

The CDR3 nucleotides are TGTGCCAGCAGCGGAGACAGTCGCACAGATACGCAGTATTTT. Translating gives CASSGDSRTDTQYF. This chain links TRBV5-6 with TRBJ2-3, with D possibly being TRBD1 (5 bases). V dropped 4 bases and J dropped 1 base, with 10 bases sitting between them. Germline loops: CDR1 SGHDT, CDR2 YYEEEE. CDR3 length equals 14 residues. The full variable domain, its missing parts supplied by reference TRBV5-6 and TRBJ2-3, is DAGVTQSPTHLIKTRGQQVTLRCSPKSGHDTVSWYQQALGQGPQFIFQYYEEEERQRGNFPDRFSGHQFPNYSSELNVNALLLGDSALYLCASSGDSRTDTQYFGPGTRLTVL.

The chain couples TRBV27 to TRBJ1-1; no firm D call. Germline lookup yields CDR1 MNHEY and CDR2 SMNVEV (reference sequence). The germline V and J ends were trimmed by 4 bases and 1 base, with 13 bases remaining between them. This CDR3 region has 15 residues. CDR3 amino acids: CASSSTVLWNTEAFF. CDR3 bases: TGTGCCAGCAGTTCCACGGTTCTCTGGAACACTGAAGCTTTCTTT.

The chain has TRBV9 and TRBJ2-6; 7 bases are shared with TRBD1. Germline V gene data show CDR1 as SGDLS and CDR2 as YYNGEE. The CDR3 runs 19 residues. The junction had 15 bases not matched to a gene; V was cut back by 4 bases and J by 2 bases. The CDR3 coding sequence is TGTGCCAGCAGCCCCTTTCCGACAGGGAGTATGGCTGGGGCCAACGTCCTGACTTTC. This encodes CASSPFPTGSMAGANVLTF.

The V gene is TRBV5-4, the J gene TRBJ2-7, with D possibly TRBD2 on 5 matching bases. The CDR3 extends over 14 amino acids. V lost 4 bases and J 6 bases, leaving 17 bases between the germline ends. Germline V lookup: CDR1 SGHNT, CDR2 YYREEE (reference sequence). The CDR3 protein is CASSDQDSLPEQYF. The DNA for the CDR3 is TGTGCCAGCAGCGACCAGGACTCGCTACCCGAGCAGTACTTC.

The CDR3 DNA sequence: TGCAGCGCCGGGACTAGCGGAGCCTACGAGCAGTACTTC. Protein product: CSAGTSGAYEQYF. The chain links TRBV29-1 to TRBJ2-7; TRBD2 matches 11 bases. CDR3 length equals 13 residues. Germline CDR1 is SQVTM and CDR2 is ANQGSEA. Germline trimming cut 7 bases from V and 2 bases from J; bases unmatched to any gene: 4.

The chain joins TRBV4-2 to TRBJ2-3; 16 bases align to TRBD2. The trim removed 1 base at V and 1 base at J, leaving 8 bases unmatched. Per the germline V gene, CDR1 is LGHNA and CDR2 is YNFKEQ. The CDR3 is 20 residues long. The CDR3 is CASSQVGTSGRALGTDTQYF. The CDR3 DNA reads TGTGCCAGCAGCCAAGTCGGGACTAGCGGGAGGGCCTTGGGCACAGATACGCAGTATTTT.

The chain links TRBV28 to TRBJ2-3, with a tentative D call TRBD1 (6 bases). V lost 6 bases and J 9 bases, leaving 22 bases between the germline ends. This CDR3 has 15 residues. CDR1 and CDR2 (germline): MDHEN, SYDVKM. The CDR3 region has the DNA TGTGCCAGCAGAAGGACAGACCTAGGGTTTCGGACGCAGTATTTT. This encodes CASRRTDLGFRTQYF.

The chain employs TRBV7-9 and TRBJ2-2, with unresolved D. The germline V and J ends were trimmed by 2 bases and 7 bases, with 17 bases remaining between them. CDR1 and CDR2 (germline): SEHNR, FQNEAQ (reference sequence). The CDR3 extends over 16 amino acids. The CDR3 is CASSLMWQIGVGELFF. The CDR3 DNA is TGTGCCAGCAGCTTAATGTGGCAGATCGGAGTCGGGGAGCTGTTTTTT. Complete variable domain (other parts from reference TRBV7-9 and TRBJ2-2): DTGVSQNPRHKITKRGQNVTFRCDPISEHNRLYWYRQTLGQGPEFLTYFQNEAQLEKSRLLSDRFSAERPKGSFSTLEIQRTEQGDSAMYLCASSLMWQIGVGELFFGEGSRLTVL.

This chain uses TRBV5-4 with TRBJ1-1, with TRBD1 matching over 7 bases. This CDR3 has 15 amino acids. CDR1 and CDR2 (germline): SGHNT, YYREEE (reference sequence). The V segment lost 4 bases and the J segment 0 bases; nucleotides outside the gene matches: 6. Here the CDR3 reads CASSDLQGMNTEAFF. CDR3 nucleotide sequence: TGTGCCAGCAGCGATTTACAGGGGATGAACACTGAAGCTTTCTTT.

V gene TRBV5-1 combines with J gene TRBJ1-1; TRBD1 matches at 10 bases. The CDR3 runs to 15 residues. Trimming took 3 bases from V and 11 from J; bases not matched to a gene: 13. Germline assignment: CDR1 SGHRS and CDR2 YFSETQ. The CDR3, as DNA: TGCGCCAGCAGCTGGACGACAGGGGGCGGAAACGGGGCTTTCTTT. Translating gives CASSWTTGGGNGAFF.

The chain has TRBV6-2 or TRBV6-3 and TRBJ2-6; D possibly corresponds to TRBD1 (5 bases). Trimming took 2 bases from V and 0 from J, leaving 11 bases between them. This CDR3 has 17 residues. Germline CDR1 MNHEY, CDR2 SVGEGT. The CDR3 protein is CASSYAGPDSGANVLTF. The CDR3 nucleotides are TGTGCCAGCAGTTACGCAGGGCCTGACTCTGGGGCCAACGTCCTGACTTTC.

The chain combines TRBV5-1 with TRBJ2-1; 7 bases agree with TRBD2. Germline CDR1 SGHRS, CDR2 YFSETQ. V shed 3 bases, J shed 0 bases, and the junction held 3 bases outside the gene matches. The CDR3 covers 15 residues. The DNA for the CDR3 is TGCGCCAGCAGCTCCCGCGGGAGCTCCTACAATGAGCAGTTCTTC. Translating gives CASSSRGSSYNEQFF.

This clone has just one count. CDR3 sequence (DNA): TGTGCCAGCAGTTACGGACAGGGTTACGAGCAGTACTTC. The encoded protein is CASSYGQGYEQYF. This chain joins TRBV27 and TRBJ2-7; 8 bases fit TRBD1. The CDR3 contains 13 residues. The V gene end was trimmed by 4 bases and the J gene end by 4 bases; junction bases not matched to a gene: 3. The germline gives CDR1 MNHEY, CDR2 SMNVEV (reference sequence).